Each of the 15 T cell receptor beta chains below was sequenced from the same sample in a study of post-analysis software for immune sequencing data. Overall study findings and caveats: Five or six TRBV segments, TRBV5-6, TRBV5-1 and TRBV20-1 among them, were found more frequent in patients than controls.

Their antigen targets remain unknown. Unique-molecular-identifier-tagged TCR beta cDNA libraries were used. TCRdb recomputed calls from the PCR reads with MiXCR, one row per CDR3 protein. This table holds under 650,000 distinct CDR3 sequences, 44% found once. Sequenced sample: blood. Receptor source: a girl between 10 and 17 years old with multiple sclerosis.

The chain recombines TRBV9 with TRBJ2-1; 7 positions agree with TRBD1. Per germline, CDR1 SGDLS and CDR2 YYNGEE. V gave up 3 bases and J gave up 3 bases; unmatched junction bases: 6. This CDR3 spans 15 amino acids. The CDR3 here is CASSGSGTVYNEQFF. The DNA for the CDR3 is TGTGCCAGCAGCGGATCCGGGACAGTCTACAATGAGCAGTTCTTC.

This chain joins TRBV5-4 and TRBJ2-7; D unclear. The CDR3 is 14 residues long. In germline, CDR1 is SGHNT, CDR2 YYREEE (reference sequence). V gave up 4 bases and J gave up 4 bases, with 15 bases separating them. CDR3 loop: CASSKASDPYEQYF. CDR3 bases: TGTGCCAGCAGCAAAGCGTCGGACCCTTACGAGCAGTACTTC.

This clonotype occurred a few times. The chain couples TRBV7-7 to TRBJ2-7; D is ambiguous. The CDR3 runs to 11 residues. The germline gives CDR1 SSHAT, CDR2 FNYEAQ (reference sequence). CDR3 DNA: TGTGCTTGCCCTCTACCCTACGAGCAGTACTTC. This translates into CACPLPYEQYF.

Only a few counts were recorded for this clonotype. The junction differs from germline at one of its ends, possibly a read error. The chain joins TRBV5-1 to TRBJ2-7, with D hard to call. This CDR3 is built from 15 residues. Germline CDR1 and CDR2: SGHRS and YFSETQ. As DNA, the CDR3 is TGCGCCAGCAGCTTGGGAGGAGTCAGCTCCTCCGAGCAGTACTTC. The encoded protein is CASSLGGVSSSEQYF.

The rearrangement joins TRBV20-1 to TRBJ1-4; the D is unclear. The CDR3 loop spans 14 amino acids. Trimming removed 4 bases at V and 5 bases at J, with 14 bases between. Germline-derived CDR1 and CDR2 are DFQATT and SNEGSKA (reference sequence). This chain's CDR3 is CSAIPLVRNEKLFF. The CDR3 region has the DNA TGCAGTGCTATTCCACTGGTCCGCAATGAAAAACTGTTTTTT.

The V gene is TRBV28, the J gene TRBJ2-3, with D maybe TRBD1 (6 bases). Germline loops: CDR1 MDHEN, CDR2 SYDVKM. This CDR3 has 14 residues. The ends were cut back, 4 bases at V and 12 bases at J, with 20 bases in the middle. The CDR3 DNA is TGTGCCAGCAGTTCCTCGCAGGGGACCGAGGTTCAGTATTTT. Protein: CASSSSQGTEVQYF.

In DNA, the CDR3 is TGCAGTGCACGTAGGGACAGGGAGCGCGGCGTCTATGGCTACACCTTC. The encoded protein is CSARRDRERGVYGYTF. This chain joins TRBV20-1 and TRBJ1-2, with 9 bases fitting TRBD1. The V and J ends lost 6 bases and 4 bases, in that order; junction bases with no gene match: 15. Per germline, CDR1 DFQATT and CDR2 SNEGSKA (reference sequence). The CDR3 covers 16 residues.

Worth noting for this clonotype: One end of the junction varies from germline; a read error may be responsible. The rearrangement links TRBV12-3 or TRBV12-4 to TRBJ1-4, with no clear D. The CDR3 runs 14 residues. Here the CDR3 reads CASSFAATNEKLFF. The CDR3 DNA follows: TGTGCCAGCAGTTTTGCAGCAACTAATGAAAAGCTGTTTTTT.

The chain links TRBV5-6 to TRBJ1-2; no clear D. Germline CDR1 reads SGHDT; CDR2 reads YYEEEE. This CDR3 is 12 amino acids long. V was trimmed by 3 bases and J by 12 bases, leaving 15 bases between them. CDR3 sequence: CASSYLDGDNTF. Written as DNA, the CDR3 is TGTGCCAGCAGCTACTTGGACGGGGATAACACCTTC.

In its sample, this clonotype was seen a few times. The CDR3 bases are TGTGCCAGCAGCCCAGGTGGGGAACACTCCTACGAGCAGTACTTC. Protein product: CASSPGGEHSYEQYF. The V and J genes are TRBV28 and TRBJ2-7; D is undetermined. Trimming took 6 bases from V and 0 from J, leaving 15 bases between them. Germline CDR1 reads MDHEN; CDR2 reads SYDVKM. This CDR3 spans 15 amino acids.

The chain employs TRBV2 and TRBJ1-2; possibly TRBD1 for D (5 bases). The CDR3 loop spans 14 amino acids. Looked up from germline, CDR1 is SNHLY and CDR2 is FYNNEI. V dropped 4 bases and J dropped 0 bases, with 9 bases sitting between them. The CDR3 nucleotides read TGTGCCAGCAGTGGACCGGGACCTAACTATGGCTACACCTTC. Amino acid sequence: CASSGPGPNYGYTF.

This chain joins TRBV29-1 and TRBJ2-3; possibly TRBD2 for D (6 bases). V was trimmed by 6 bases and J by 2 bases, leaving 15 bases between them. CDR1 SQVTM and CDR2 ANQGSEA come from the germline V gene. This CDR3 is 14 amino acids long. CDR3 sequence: CSVGRESTTDTQYF. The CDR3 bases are TGCAGCGTAGGTCGGGAGAGCACCACAGATACGCAGTATTTT.

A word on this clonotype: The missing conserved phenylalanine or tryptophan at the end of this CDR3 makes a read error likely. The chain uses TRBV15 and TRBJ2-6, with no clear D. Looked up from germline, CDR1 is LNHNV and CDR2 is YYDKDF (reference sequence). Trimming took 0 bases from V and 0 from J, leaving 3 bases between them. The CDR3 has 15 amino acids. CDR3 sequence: CATSRETSGANVLTV. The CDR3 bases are TGTGCCACCAGCAGAGAGACCTCTGGGGCCAACGTCCTGACTGTC.

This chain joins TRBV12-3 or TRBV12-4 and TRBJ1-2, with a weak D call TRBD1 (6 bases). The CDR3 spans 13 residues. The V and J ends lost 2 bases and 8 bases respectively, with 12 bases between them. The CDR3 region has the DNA TGTGCCAGCAGTTTAACGGGGGCGACCGGCTACACCTTC. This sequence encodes CASSLTGATGYTF.

CDR3 region: CASSWGGTSYEQYF. The CDR3 nucleotides are TGCGCCAGCAGCTGGGGGGGGACATCCTACGAGCAGTACTTC. This sequence joins TRBV5-1 and TRBJ2-7; D is perhaps TRBD2 (7 bases). This CDR3 contains 14 residues. Trimming shortened V by 3 bases and J by 1 base, and 11 bases separated the two germline ends. The germline V gene encodes CDR1 SGHRS and CDR2 YFSETQ. Drawing the rest from reference TRBV5-1 and TRBJ2-7, the complete variable domain is KAGVTQTPRYLIKTRGQQVTLSCSPISGHRSVSWYQQTPGQGLQFLFEYFSETQRNKGNFPGRFSGRQFSNSRSEMNVSTLELGDSALYLCASSWGGTSYEQYFGPGTRLTVT.